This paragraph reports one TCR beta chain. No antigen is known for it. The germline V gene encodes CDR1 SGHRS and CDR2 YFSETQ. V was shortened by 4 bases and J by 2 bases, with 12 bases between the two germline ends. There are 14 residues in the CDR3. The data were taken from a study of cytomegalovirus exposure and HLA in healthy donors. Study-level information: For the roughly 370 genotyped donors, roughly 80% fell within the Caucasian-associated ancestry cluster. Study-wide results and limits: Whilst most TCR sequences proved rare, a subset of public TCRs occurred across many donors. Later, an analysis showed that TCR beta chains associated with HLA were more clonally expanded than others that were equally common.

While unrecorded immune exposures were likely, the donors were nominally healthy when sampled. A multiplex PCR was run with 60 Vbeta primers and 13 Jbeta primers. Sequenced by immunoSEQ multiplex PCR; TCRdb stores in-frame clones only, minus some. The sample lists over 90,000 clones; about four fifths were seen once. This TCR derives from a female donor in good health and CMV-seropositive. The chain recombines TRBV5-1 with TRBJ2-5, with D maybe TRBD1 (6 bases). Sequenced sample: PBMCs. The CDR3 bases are TGCGCCAGCAGCCGCGGACAGCTACAAGAGACCCAGTACTTC. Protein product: CASSRGQLQETQYF.